The TCR beta chain under discussion was sequenced for a study of identical twins. TCRdb processed the 5' RACE reads anew with MiXCR; each CDR3 protein has one entry. The repertoire has some 320,000 distinct CDR3 sequences, 9% to 15% of them found once; the top ten carry roughly 7.8%. Whole-study findings and limits: Cord blood's abundant beta clonotypes had fewer insertions, unlike memory repertoires.

In the case of this clonotype: Its specificity is unknown.

The CDR3 has 14 amino acids. Germline V CDR1 and CDR2: SGHTS, YDEGEE. V lost 1 base, J lost 1 base, and 6 bases lay in between. This sample also belongs to another study, concerning yellow fever vaccine responses in identical twins.

The sample taken for sequencing was CD8+ T cells sorted from blood. The V call is TRBV5-8, the J call TRBJ1-3; D not certain. The sequence came from a woman aged 18-29 years in good health. The CDR3 sequence is CASSLKGSGNTIYF. The CDR3 region has the DNA TGTGCCAGCAGCTTGAAAGGATCTGGAAACACCATATATTTT.